This entry describes one T cell receptor (beta chain). The sample originates from a study of T cell responses to AZD1222 COVID-19 vaccine. Whole-study context: The study pooled second doses at about 4 or about 12 weeks.

Produced via immunoSEQ multiplex PCR; TCRdb's table is partial and in-frame only. In the table there are 85,000 to 100,000 clones, over 85% of which are singletons. The source of this sequence is an adult in good health. Source: peripheral blood, taken on day 0 of AZD1222 vaccination.

The CDR3 loop reads CASSSVTGGQNTIYF. CDR3 nucleotides: TGTGCCAGTAGTTCGGTGACAGGAGGACAAAACACCATATATTTT. The chain uses TRBV19 and TRBJ1-3; TRBD1 might be the D (6 bases). CDR1 is LNHDA and CDR2 is SQIVND in the germline V gene (reference sequence). CDR3 length equals 15 residues. V lost 5 bases, J lost 6 bases, and 17 bases lay in between.